This T cell receptor (beta chain) was captured by sequencing in a study of blood T cell repertoires in COVID-19. Study background: Material from acute and convalescent COVID-19 was sourced from the United States, Italy and Spain.

CDR3 length equals 14 residues. V lost 4 bases, J lost 10 bases, and 19 bases lay in between. From germline, CDR1 is LGHDT and CDR2 YNNKEL (reference sequence). TCRdb's copy holds only in-frame clones and misses some; the assay was immunoSEQ multiplex PCR. The data show 200,000 to 250,000 clones, approximately 90% seen once. Grouping used clinical history reported by participants in a survey and questionnaire. Donors in Cohort 3 who had recovered were those with two negative PCRs, healthcare professional clearance, or resolution of their symptoms. The sequencing sample was made of PBMCs or T cells enriched from blood (not recorded which). The TCR sequence derives from a man in his thirties or forties who had recovered from COVID-19. The chain employs TRBV3-1 (or the pseudogene TRBV3-2) and TRBJ1-1; no clear D. CDR3 in DNA: TGTGCCAGCAGCCCGGCGGAACTCGGAAGTCGAGCTTTCTTT. This codes for CASSPAELGSRAFF.